This TCR beta chain was recovered during a study of T cell responses to AZD1222 COVID-19 vaccine. Notes on this clone: Its target is unknown.

There are 15 residues in the CDR3. Study-wide findings and caveats: Among spike-specific TCRs, nearly half reportedly target unmutated variant regions. Most donors were white British and more were female, and clonal diversity was possibly underestimated. Regions 160-218 and 743-854 held dominance among vaccine-associated CD4 TCRs, which spanned spike.

Both about-4-week and about-12-week second-dose recipients were combined. TCRdb's table, derived via immunoSEQ multiplex PCR, lists solely in-frame clones and lacks some. This sample has about 83,000 clones, with around 93% found just once. The genes are TRBV21-1 and TRBJ1-2; TRBD1, the table's D call, lacks a check against the DNA. TRBV21-1 is deemed a pseudogene. Sequenced here: peripheral blood, sampled 28 days after the second AZD1222 dose. This sequence originates from an adult who received the AZD1222 COVID-19 vaccine. The CDR3 DNA reads as TGTGCCAGCAGCGTTAGCAGGACAGGGGGTGAGGGCTACACCTTC. This sequence encodes CASSVSRTGGEGYTF.